This note documents a single TCR beta chain sequence. What it binds is unknown. The blood sample was taken during the colonoscopy visit. The CDR3 extends over 17 amino acids. The germline V gene has CDR1 SEHNR and CDR2 FQNEAQ (reference sequence). Between the trimmed V and J ends, which lost 3 bases and 4 bases, there was a span of 18 bases. The survey-level immunoSEQ assay was used. Profiling relied on immunoSEQ multiplex PCR, and the TCRdb table lists in-frame clones only, not all of them. The data hold 59,000 or so clones, with 70% to 85% observed a single time. The data are from a study of pediatric ulcerative colitis. Regarding the study as a whole: Two rectal clonotypes were found only in ulcerative colitis patients, all of them. Blood-rectal clonal overlap within each person was significantly higher in ulcerative colitis patients than controls.

The sequence was collected from a boy younger than 18 with moderate ulcerative colitis. Material for sequencing was blood. The rearrangement joins TRBV7-9 to TRBJ2-2, with TRBD2 as a possible D gene (5 bases). In DNA form, the CDR3 reads TGTGCCAGCAGCTTCCGATTTAGCGCCTACGGCACCGGGGAGCTGTTTTTT. Protein product: CASSFRFSAYGTGELFF.